These T cell receptor beta chains were read from a single sample in a study of read filtering for tumor transcriptome and immune sequencing. Each CDR3 protein gets one entry after TCRdb re-called the reads with MiXCR. In the table there are 35,000 to 40,000 distinct CDR3 sequences, 14% of which are singletons. The sequencing input was a population of CD138-negative cells sorted from bone marrow. The receptors originated from a donor at least 40 years old with multiple myeloma. Each CDR3 is given with its conserved first and last residue. The D gene is left open where the match is weak. Clone size, where shown, is once, few, many, or a class for clones that have expanded.

clone_size: many; d_call: -; j_call: TRBJ2-7; v_call: TRBV28; cdr3_nt: TGTGCCAGCAGTTGGACTACTTACGAGCAGTACTTC; cdr3_aa: CASSWTTYEQYF
clone_size: medium-sized; d_call: TRBD1; j_call: TRBJ1-2; v_call: TRBV5-1; cdr3_nt: TGCGCCAGCAGCTTGAGCGGGACAGACCACTATGGCTACACCTTC; cdr3_aa: CASSLSGTDHYGYTF
clone_size: -; d_call: -; j_call: TRBJ2-1; v_call: TRBV27; cdr3_nt: TGTGCCGGCAGTTTGGGGAACGAGCAGTTCTTC; cdr3_aa: CAGSLGNEQFF
clone_size: many; d_call: -; j_call: TRBJ1-5; v_call: TRBV6-1; cdr3_nt: TGTGCCAGCATCGAACGAGGGGGCAATCAGCCCCAGCATTTT; cdr3_aa: CASIERGGNQPQHF
clone_size: many; d_call: TRBD2; j_call: TRBJ2-7; v_call: TRBV30; cdr3_nt: TGTGCCTGGACCCCAAGGGGTAGCGGGGGGGCCTACGAGCAGTACTTC; cdr3_aa: CAWTPRGSGGAYEQYF
clone_size: large; d_call: -; j_call: TRBJ2-1; v_call: TRBV9; cdr3_nt: TGTGCCAGCAGCGATAGGACGTCAAAGACCAAAAATGAGCAGTTCTTC; cdr3_aa: CASSDRTSKTKNEQFF
clone_size: -; d_call: -; j_call: TRBJ1-1; v_call: TRBV10-2; cdr3_nt: TGCGCCAGCAGCTCCGGCCTAAACACTGAAGCTTTCTTT; cdr3_aa: CASSSGLNTEAFF
clone_size: many; d_call: -; j_call: TRBJ1-5; v_call: TRBV7-9; cdr3_nt: TGTGCCAGCAGCTTTGGGGATCAGCCCCAGCATTTT; cdr3_aa: CASSFGDQPQHF
clone_size: many; d_call: TRBD2; j_call: TRBJ2-1; v_call: TRBV12-3/TRBV12-4; cdr3_nt: TGTGCCAGCAGTTCACCAGTGGGAGGGTCCTACAATGAGCAGTTCTTC; cdr3_aa: CASSSPVGGSYNEQFF
clone_size: many; d_call: -; j_call: TRBJ2-7; v_call: TRBV28; cdr3_nt: TGTGCCAGCAGTTCCGGCGGCGGGGGCCCCGTCGGCTGGGAGCAGTACTTC; cdr3_aa: CASSSGGGGPVGWEQYF
clone_size: -; d_call: -; j_call: TRBJ1-3; v_call: TRBV7-9; cdr3_nt: TGTGCCAGCAGCAATCACCCCATCTCTGGAAACACCATATATTTT; cdr3_aa: CASSNHPISGNTIYF
clone_size: many; d_call: -; j_call: TRBJ2-5; v_call: TRBV4-3; cdr3_nt: TGCGCCAGCAGCCAAGTGCTTCTTGGGGCAGGCAGTCGAGAGACCCAGTACTTC; cdr3_aa: CASSQVLLGAGSRETQYF
clone_size: -; d_call: -; j_call: TRBJ1-3; v_call: TRBV5-1; cdr3_nt: TGCGCCAGCAGCCTGCAAGGCGGTGGCGGAAACACCATATATTTT; cdr3_aa: CASSLQGGGGNTIYF
clone_size: many; d_call: TRBD1; j_call: TRBJ2-7; v_call: TRBV3-1; cdr3_nt: TGTGCCAGCAGCCGACAGGGGTCCTACGAGCAGTACTTC; cdr3_aa: CASSRQGSYEQYF
clone_size: many; d_call: -; j_call: TRBJ1-1; v_call: TRBV6-2/TRBV6-3; cdr3_nt: TGTGCCAGCAGGACGGGCCTCGTCGGGGGGAACACTGAAGCTTTCTTT; cdr3_aa: CASRTGLVGGNTEAFF
clone_size: many; d_call: -; j_call: TRBJ1-1; v_call: TRBV20-1; cdr3_nt: TGCAGTGCCCGCCGGGACACAACAAACACTGAAGCTTTCTTT; cdr3_aa: CSARRDTTNTEAFF